The 22 T cell receptor beta chains in this list originate from one sample, sequenced in a study of blood T cell repertoires in COVID-19. The repertoire was sequenced with immunoSEQ multiplex PCR; TCRdb's copy has only in-frame clones and lacks some. The table shows 120,000 to 150,000 clones, with roughly 89% occurring only once. The sequenced material came from PBMCs or T cells enriched from blood (not recorded which). All receptors come from a woman in her fifties or sixties who had been exposed to COVID-19.

This sequence joins TRBV5-1 and TRBJ2-2; D is unresolved. CDR3 length: 14 residues. Trimming stripped 0 bases from V and 0 bases from J, with 3 bases between. Per germline, CDR1 SGHRS and CDR2 YFSETQ. The CDR3 loop is CASSLASNTGELFF. In nucleotides, the CDR3 is TGCGCCAGCAGCTTGGCCTCGAACACCGGGGAGCTGTTTTTT.

This clone has only a few counts. The genes are TRBV7-6 and TRBJ2-1; perhaps TRBD1 as D (6 bases). The CDR3 has 18 residues. The ends were cut back, 1 base at V and 6 bases at J, with 22 bases in the middle. Germline V gene sequence: CDR1 SGHVS, CDR2 FNYEAQ. The CDR3 region is CASSLGKYRETLGNEQFF. The CDR3 nucleotides read TGTGCCAGCAGCTTAGGGAAGTACAGGGAAACCTTAGGCAATGAGCAGTTCTTC.

This clone was seen only once. The rearrangement joins TRBV19 to TRBJ2-4, with 7 bases identical to TRBD1. Germline-derived CDR1 and CDR2 are LNHDA and SQIVND (reference sequence). With 9 bases clipped from V and 12 bases from J, the junction kept 20 bases outside the gene matches. The CDR3 is 15 amino acids. Written as DNA, the CDR3 is TGTGCCAGCCAGCAGAGAGACAGGGAAGGTGGTACTCAGTACTTC. As protein: CASQQRDREGGTQYF.

This chain connects TRBV11-2 to TRBJ2-2; D perhaps matches TRBD1 (7 bases). Germline V lookup: CDR1 SGHAT, CDR2 FQNNGV. The CDR3 length is 15 residues. The germline V and J ends were trimmed by 6 bases and 4 bases, with 15 bases remaining between them. The chain's CDR3 is CASRSTRGATGELFF. For the CDR3, the DNA is TGTGCCAGCAGGTCCACCAGGGGGGCCACCGGGGAGCTGTTTTTT.

V gene TRBV19 combines with J gene TRBJ2-1, with 11 bases matching TRBD2. V was clipped by 5 bases and J by 7 bases; unmatched bases: 4. This CDR3 comprises 14 residues. The V gene's germline CDR1 is LNHDA and CDR2 SQIVND (reference sequence). CDR3 protein: CASSVSGRANEQFF. CDR3 sequence (DNA): TGTGCCAGTAGTGTTAGCGGGAGGGCGAATGAGCAGTTCTTC.

The chain couples TRBV4-3 to TRBJ1-2, with 12 bases identical to TRBD1. This CDR3 spans 15 amino acids. The germline gives CDR1 LGHNA, CDR2 YSLEER. J was trimmed by 8 bases and V by 4 bases; bases with no gene match: 8. CDR3 region: CASSRTGQGAEGYTF. The DNA for the CDR3 is TGCGCCAGCAGCCGGACGGGACAGGGGGCTGAGGGCTACACCTTC.

This clone was detected once. This chain links TRBV7-2 with TRBJ2-5, with D perhaps TRBD2 (7 bases). The CDR3 totals 14 residues. CDR1 is SGHTA, CDR2 FQGNSA, per germline. Trimming pared 6 bases from V and 0 bases from J, leaving 11 bases between. The DNA for the CDR3 is TGTGCCAGCAGTAGGGGGGGGAACCAAGAGACCCAGTACTTC. Translated: CASSRGGNQETQYF.

This sequence joins TRBV13 and TRBJ2-7; 8 positions agree with TRBD2. CDR1 and CDR2 from the germline V gene are PRHDT and FYEKMQ (reference sequence). This CDR3 has 15 residues. V lost 3 bases to trimming and J lost 6 bases; unmatched junction nucleotides: 10. As DNA, the CDR3 is TGTGCCAGCAGCTTTCGCCCCAGCGGGAGAGGCGAGCAGTACTTC. Its protein is CASSFRPSGRGEQYF.

The chain is built from TRBV7-8 and TRBJ2-7, with TRBD2 matching 7 bases. The CDR3 is 12 residues long. The germline V gene encodes CDR1 SGHVS and CDR2 FQNEAQ. After removal of 5 bases from V and 6 bases from J, the junction contained 4 bases not matched to a gene. For the CDR3, the DNA is TGTGCCAGCAGCCCACAGCGGGGCGAGCAGTACTTC. The encoded protein is CASSPQRGEQYF.

This chain uses TRBV11-2 with TRBJ2-3; maybe TRBD1 (5 bases). Trimming shortened V by 5 bases and J by 0 bases, and 18 bases separated the two germline ends. The CDR3 consists of 17 residues. Germline V gives CDR1 SGHAT, CDR2 FQNNGV. CDR3 amino acids: CASSPTSRRTSTDTQYF. The CDR3 nucleotides read TGTGCCAGCAGCCCGACCTCCCGGCGGACAAGCACAGATACGCAGTATTTT. The whole variable domain, remainder taken from reference TRBV11-2 and TRBJ2-3, is EAGVAQSPRYKIIEKRQSVAFWCNPISGHATLYWYQQILGQGPKLLIQFQNNGVVDDSQLPKDRFSAERLKGVDSTLKIQPAKLEDSAVYLCASSPTSRRTSTDTQYFGPGTRLTVL.

This clone was counted between two and nine times. This chain connects TRBV13 to TRBJ2-2; 10 nucleotides agree with TRBD2. Germline CDR1 PRHDT, CDR2 FYEKMQ (reference sequence). V shed 5 bases, J shed 3 bases, and the junction held 3 bases outside the gene matches. The CDR3 totals 15 residues. CDR3 DNA: TGTGCCAGCAGCGCCCTAGCGGGAGACACCGGGGAGCTGTTTTTT. This encodes CASSALAGDTGELFF.

This clone was counted only a few times. The genes are TRBV6-6 and TRBJ2-7, with D possibly TRBD2 on 5 matching bases. CDR3 size: 14 residues. Germline V CDR1 and CDR2: MNHNY, SVGAGI (reference sequence). Deletions cut 2 bases from V and 3 bases from J, with 11 bases between. The CDR3: CASSYGGGDYEQYF. DNA of the CDR3: TGTGCCAGCAGTTACGGCGGAGGAGACTACGAGCAGTACTTC.

The V and J genes are TRBV7-9 and TRBJ2-5; the match to TRBD1 covers 7 bases. This CDR3 has 15 amino acids. The germline V gene has CDR1 SEHNR and CDR2 FQNEAQ (reference sequence). V trimming: 3 bases; J trimming: 5 bases; junction bases outside the gene matches: 9. The CDR3 DNA reads TGTGCCAGCAGCTTCAGACAGGGATTGAAGGAGACCCAGTACTTC. It codes for CASSFRQGLKETQYF. Filled out from reference TRBV7-9 and TRBJ2-5, the complete variable domain reads DTGVSQNPRHKITKRGQNVTFRCDPISEHNRLYWYRQTLGQGPEFLTYFQNEAQLEKSRLLSDRFSAERPKGSFSTLEIQRTEQGDSAMYLCASSFRQGLKETQYFGPGTRLLVL.

The chain employs TRBV12-3 or TRBV12-4 and TRBJ2-2; TRBD1 matches 7 bases. Losses at the gene ends were 6 bases for V and 6 bases for J; bases not matched to a gene: 1. This CDR3 is built from 12 residues. The CDR3 DNA reads TGTGCCAGCAGGGACAGGTCCGGGGAGCTGTTTTTT. Protein sequence: CASRDRSGELFF.

The chain joins TRBV6-4 to TRBJ2-1, with 9 bases identical to TRBD2. Germline assignment: CDR1 MRHNA and CDR2 SNTAGT. This CDR3 is built from 17 residues. The V and J ends lost 2 bases and 4 bases, in that order; junction bases with no gene match: 9. CDR3: CASSDQPVAGAYNEQFF. The CDR3 DNA is TGTGCCAGCAGTGACCAGCCAGTAGCGGGAGCATACAATGAGCAGTTCTTC.

J is TRBJ2-5 and V is TRBV15; D remains unclear. CDR3 length equals 13 residues. CDR1 and CDR2 (germline): LNHNV, YYDKDF (reference sequence). Trimming took off 1 base at V and 5 bases at J, with 8 bases between the two ends. CDR3 loop: CATSRGQAETQYF. The CDR3 DNA is TGTGCCACCAGCAGAGGCCAAGCTGAGACCCAGTACTTC.

The CDR3: CASSLGTGMFVGNTEAFF. As DNA, the CDR3 is TGTGCCAGCAGCTTGGGGACAGGTATGTTCGTAGGGAACACTGAAGCTTTCTTT. V usage is TRBV7-6 and J usage is TRBJ1-1; 8 nucleotides line up with TRBD1. Germline CDR1 reads SGHVS; CDR2 reads FNYEAQ. The J segment lost 1 base and the V segment lost 3 bases, leaving 13 bases of the junction unmatched. The CDR3 covers 18 residues.

This chain uses TRBV2 with TRBJ2-5, with 7 bases that match TRBD2. CDR3 size: 14 residues. The germline gives CDR1 SNHLY, CDR2 FYNNEI. Trimming cost V 10 bases and J 0 bases; bases outside gene matches: 8. The CDR3 loop reads CAISGTKYQETQYF. CDR3 bases: TGTGCCATCTCCGGGACTAAGTACCAAGAGACCCAGTACTTC.

This clone was picked up one time. V usage is TRBV6-2 or TRBV6-3 and J usage is TRBJ1-3; possible D gene TRBD1, 6 bases. CDR3 size: 15 residues. V was cut by 4 bases and J by 5 bases, with 15 bases left in between. Germline V lookup: CDR1 MNHEY, CDR2 SVGEGT. The CDR3 nucleotides read TGTGCCAGCAGTTTCGGACAGATAAGAAGAAACACCATATATTTT. Translating it yields CASSFGQIRRNTIYF.

The CDR3: CASSHPPPPAWEQYF. In nucleotides, the CDR3 is TGCGCCAGCAGCCACCCACCCCCCCCAGCGTGGGAGCAGTACTTC. This chain uses TRBV4-1 with TRBJ2-7; no firm D call. Germline V gene sequence: CDR1 MGHRA, CDR2 YSYEKL. Trimming took off 3 bases at V and 7 bases at J, with 19 bases between the two ends. There are 15 residues in the CDR3.

In nucleotides, the CDR3 is TGTGCCAGCAGTCCGACAGGGGGGAAGTCCTGGTACGAGCAGTACTTC. Translation gives CASSPTGGKSWYEQYF. The chain combines TRBV5-6 with TRBJ2-7; 9 bases map to TRBD1. Germline V gives CDR1 SGHDT, CDR2 YYEEEE. V gave up 5 bases and J gave up 4 bases; unmatched junction bases: 13. The CDR3 is made up of 16 amino acids.

In its sample, this clone was seen once. The rearrangement joins TRBV7-2 to TRBJ2-3, with a weak D call TRBD2 (6 bases). The CDR3 extends over 14 amino acids. V lost 5 bases to trimming and J lost 8 bases, with 17 bases between them. CDR1 is SGHTA, CDR2 FQGNSA, per germline. The CDR3 nucleotides are TGTGCCAGCAGCCCGAGACGGGGGATGGGTACGCAGTATTTT. Protein sequence: CASSPRRGMGTQYF.